The 5 T cell receptor beta chains below were found in one sample sequenced in a study of response to subunit inactivated influenza vaccine. TCRdb re-called the RT-PCR reads with MiXCR, one entry per CDR3 protein. The sample has some 500,000 distinct CDR3 sequences; 16% are singletons. The material was CD4+ T cells sorted from PBMCs, obtained around 2 years after vaccination. These receptors all stem from a man between 50 and 75 years old who received an inactivated influenza vaccine.

V gene TRBV20-1 combines with J gene TRBJ2-2; TRBD2 is a possible D gene (5 bases). This CDR3 is 15 amino acids long. V shed 5 bases and J shed 0 bases, with 13 bases lying between them. Germline V gives CDR1 DFQATT, CDR2 SNEGSKA (reference sequence). CDR3 coding DNA: TGCAGTGCTCCGCTGGCGGGCCCGAACACCGGGGAGCTGTTTTTT. It yields the protein CSAPLAGPNTGELFF.

This clonotype was picked up many times. This chain connects TRBV20-1 to TRBJ2-7; D unclear. Trimming pared 0 bases from V and 1 base from J, leaving 10 bases between. CDR1 is DFQATT, CDR2 SNEGSKA, per germline (reference sequence). This CDR3 spans 14 amino acids. The CDR3 here is CSARDIRASYEQYF. CDR3 bases: TGCAGTGCTAGAGATATCCGGGCGTCCTACGAGCAGTACTTC.

This clonotype was found a few times. The CDR3 region has the DNA TGCAGCGGGGTCCGGGACAGCTACAATGAGCAGTTCTTC. Translated: CSGVRDSYNEQFF. This chain connects TRBV29-1 to TRBJ2-1; 7 bases match TRBD1. The CDR3 consists of 13 residues. The ends lost 7 bases at V and 3 bases at J; junction bases unmatched: 6. Germline V gives CDR1 SQVTM, CDR2 ANQGSEA.

The table lists this clonotype with a few counts. The chain joins TRBV11-2 to TRBJ1-2; 7 positions match TRBD1. The CDR3 covers 15 residues. The V gene's germline CDR1 is SGHAT and CDR2 FQNNGV. V lost 1 base to trimming and J lost 4 bases; unmatched junction nucleotides: 6. DNA for the CDR3: TGTGCCAGCAGCTTAGGACAGGGTCCCGTCTATGGCTACACCTTC. This encodes CASSLGQGPVYGYTF.

The chain couples TRBV27 to TRBJ2-1; 8 positions match TRBD2. Germline lookup yields CDR1 MNHEY and CDR2 SMNVEV (reference sequence). The CDR3 spans 16 residues. V was pared by 0 bases and J by 8 bases, with 9 bases of the junction left unmatched. The CDR3 bases are TGTGCCAGCAGTTTATCGGCCAGCGGGAGTACCTATGAGCAGTTCTTC. It is translated as CASSLSASGSTYEQFF.